Listed below are T cell receptor beta chains from one sample, sequenced in a study of technical replicates of blood from a handful of donors. The method was immunoSEQ multiplex PCR; TCRdb's version includes in-frame clones alone and lacks a portion of them. The profile shows 65,000 to 80,000 clones, about 96% of them singletons. Sequencing input: T cells isolated from PBMCs. Every receptor here comes from a human donor in good health. The conserved cysteine and the conserved F or W are not part of the CDR3 here.

j_call v_call cdr3_aa
TRBJ1-1 TRBV7-2 ASSLMANTEAF
TRBJ2-2 TRBV7-3 ASSLTITGELF
TRBJ1-2 TRBV6-1 ASSDKVRRDYGYT
TRBJ2-5 TRBV28 ASSGGWQETQY
TRBJ2-7 TRBV6-6 ASTNTGGTAYEQY
TRBJ1-5 TRBV4-1 ASSHGRIRGNSNQPQH
TRBJ2-3 TRBV7-8 ASSFLASTDTQY
TRBJ1-2 TRBV6-5 ASSYWTGAMARGYT
TRBJ2-2 TRBV7-2 ASSLGRVTGELF
TRBJ2-2 TRBV7-3 ASSLLAGGNTGELF
TRBJ2-1 TRBV28 ASSLYRTSGSSYNEQF
TRBJ1-1 TRBV5-1 ASSLGTVNTEAF
TRBJ1-1 TRBV5-4 ASSTNRVNTEAF
TRBJ2-5 TRBV6-1 ASSDALAGLETQY
TRBJ2-1 TRBV28 ASSLIASYEQF
TRBJ2-2 TRBV7-3 ASSPPGELTGELF
TRBJ2-5 TRBV5-4 ASSLGLAPETQY
TRBJ2-7 TRBV4-1 ASSNPSRGGSEQY
TRBJ1-1 TRBV7-9 ASPGGTEAF
TRBJ2-3 TRBV5-1 ASSLDSAGVPDTQY
TRBJ1-4 TRBV28 ASTQSTGGSEKLF
TRBJ2-3 TRBV5-1 ASSLGQPDTQY
TRBJ2-7 TRBV27 ASMLETASYEQY
TRBJ1-2 TRBV5-1 ASSLVNNPTPGYT
TRBJ2-7 TRBV4-1 ASSQIPLGSGRANYEQY
TRBJ2-3 TRBV29-1 SVVGSGRADTQY
TRBJ2-5 TRBV4-1 ASSQDRTSAKTQY
TRBJ1-1 TRBV29-1 SVPRARDTEAF